This TCR beta chain appears in the sequencing data of a study of blood T cells in healthy people across ages. Comments on this clonotype: Its specificity is unknown.

Study-wide findings and caveats: The study regarded diversity estimates from one million T cells as underestimates.

In germline, CDR1 is SGHDN, CDR2 FVKESK. V shed 0 bases and J shed 10 bases, with 15 bases lying between them. CDR3 length: 14 amino acids. Through a sample-barcoded 5' primer and a J-beta primer mix, a second PCR was run for 7 to 11 cycles. MiXCR was run by TCRdb on the 5' RACE reads, yielding one entry per CDR3 protein. The sample holds approximately 880,000 distinct CDR3 sequences, roughly 52% seen once. Material for sequencing was blood. This clonotype originated in a man younger than 45 in good health. The V and J genes are TRBV14 and TRBJ1-1; the D is unclear. The CDR3 region has the DNA TGTGCCAGCAGCCAAGAATCTCTGGCGGCAGGAGCTTTCTTT. This codes for CASSQESLAAGAFF.